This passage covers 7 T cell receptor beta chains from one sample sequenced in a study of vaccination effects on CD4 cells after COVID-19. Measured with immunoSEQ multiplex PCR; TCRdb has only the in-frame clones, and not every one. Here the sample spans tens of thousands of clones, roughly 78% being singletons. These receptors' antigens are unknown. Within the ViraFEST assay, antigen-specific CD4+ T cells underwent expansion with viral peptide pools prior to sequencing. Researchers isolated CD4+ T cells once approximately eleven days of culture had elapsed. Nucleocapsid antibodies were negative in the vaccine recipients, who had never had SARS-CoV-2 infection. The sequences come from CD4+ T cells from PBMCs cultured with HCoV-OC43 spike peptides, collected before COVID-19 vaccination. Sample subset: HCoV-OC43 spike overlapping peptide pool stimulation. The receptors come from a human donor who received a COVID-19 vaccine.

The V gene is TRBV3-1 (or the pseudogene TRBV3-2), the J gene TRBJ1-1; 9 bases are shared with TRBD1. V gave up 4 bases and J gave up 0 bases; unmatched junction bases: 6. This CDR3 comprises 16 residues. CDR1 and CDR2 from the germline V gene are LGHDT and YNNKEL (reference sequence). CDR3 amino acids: CASSPGTGSMNTEAFF. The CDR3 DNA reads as TGTGCCAGCAGCCCCGGGACAGGGAGCATGAACACTGAAGCTTTCTTT.

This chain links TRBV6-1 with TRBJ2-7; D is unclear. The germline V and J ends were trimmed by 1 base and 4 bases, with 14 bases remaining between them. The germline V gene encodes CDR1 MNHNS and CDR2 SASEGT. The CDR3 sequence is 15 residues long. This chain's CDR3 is CASSEGGSDLYEQYV. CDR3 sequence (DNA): TGTGCCAGCAGTGAAGGGGGATCGGACCTTTACGAGCAGTACGTC.

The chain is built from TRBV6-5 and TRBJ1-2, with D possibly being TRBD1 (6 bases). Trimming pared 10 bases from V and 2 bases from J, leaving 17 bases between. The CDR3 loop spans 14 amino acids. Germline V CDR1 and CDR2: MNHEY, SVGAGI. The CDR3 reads CANRPRTENYGYTF. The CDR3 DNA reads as TGTGCCAACAGGCCACGGACAGAAAACTATGGCTACACCTTC.

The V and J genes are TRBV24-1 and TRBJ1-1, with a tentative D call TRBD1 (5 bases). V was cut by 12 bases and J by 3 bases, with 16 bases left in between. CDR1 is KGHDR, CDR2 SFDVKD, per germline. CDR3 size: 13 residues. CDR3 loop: CAAQGGMDTEAFF. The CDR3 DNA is TGTGCCGCGCAGGGAGGGATGGACACTGAAGCTTTCTTT.

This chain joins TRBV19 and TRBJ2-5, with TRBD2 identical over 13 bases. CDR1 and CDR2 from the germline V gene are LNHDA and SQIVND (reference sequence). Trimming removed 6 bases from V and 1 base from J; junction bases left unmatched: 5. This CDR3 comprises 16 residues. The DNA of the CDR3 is TGTGCCAGTAGCCGGACTAGCGGGGGAATCCAAGAGACCCAGTACTTC. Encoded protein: CASSRTSGGIQETQYF.

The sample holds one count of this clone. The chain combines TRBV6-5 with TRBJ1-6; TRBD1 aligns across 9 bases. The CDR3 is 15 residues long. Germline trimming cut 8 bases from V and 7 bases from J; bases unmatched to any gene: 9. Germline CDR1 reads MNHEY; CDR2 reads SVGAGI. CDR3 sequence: CASGQDRGGNSPLHF. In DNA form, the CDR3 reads TGTGCCAGCGGTCAGGACAGGGGTGGGAATTCACCCCTCCACTTT.

CDR3 sequence (DNA): TGTGCCAGCAGCTTAGGGGCAGGGGGGAACACTGAAGCTTTCTTT. Translated, it gives CASSLGAGGNTEAFF. The rearrangement links TRBV7-8 to TRBJ1-1, with TRBD1 matching 7 bases. V was pared by 1 base and J by 1 base, with 3 bases of the junction left unmatched. The CDR3 spans 15 residues. CDR1 is SGHVS and CDR2 is FQNEAQ in the germline V gene.